This T cell receptor (beta chain) came from a study of T cell responses to AZD1222 COVID-19 vaccine. Study-wide context: Researchers grouped second doses given at about 4 or about 12 weeks into one pool.

Study results and limitations: Close to half of all spike-specific TCRs reportedly target regions of the variants that are unmutated. With dominance at 160-218 and 743-854, vaccine-associated CD4 TCRs spanned spike. Sampling that yielded the repertoires occurred only after the peak T cell response.

Details on this clone: The antigen is not known.

Measured with immunoSEQ multiplex PCR; TCRdb has only the in-frame clones, and not every one. The profile covers 130,000 to 150,000 clones, with about 87% appearing a single time and about 14% taken by the ten largest. This CDR3 spans 12 amino acids. The germline V gene encodes CDR1 SQVTM and CDR2 ANQGSEA. V lost 5 bases and J lost 4; bases outside the gene matches: 4. The sequencing used peripheral blood, collected on day 0 of AZD1222 vaccination. This chain uses TRBV29-1 with TRBJ1-1; the match to TRBD1 covers 7 bases. The sequence was collected from an adult in good health. CDR3 amino acids: CSVRGLGTEAFF. In DNA form, the CDR3 reads TGCAGCGTTAGGGGGCTTGGCACTGAAGCTTTCTTT.